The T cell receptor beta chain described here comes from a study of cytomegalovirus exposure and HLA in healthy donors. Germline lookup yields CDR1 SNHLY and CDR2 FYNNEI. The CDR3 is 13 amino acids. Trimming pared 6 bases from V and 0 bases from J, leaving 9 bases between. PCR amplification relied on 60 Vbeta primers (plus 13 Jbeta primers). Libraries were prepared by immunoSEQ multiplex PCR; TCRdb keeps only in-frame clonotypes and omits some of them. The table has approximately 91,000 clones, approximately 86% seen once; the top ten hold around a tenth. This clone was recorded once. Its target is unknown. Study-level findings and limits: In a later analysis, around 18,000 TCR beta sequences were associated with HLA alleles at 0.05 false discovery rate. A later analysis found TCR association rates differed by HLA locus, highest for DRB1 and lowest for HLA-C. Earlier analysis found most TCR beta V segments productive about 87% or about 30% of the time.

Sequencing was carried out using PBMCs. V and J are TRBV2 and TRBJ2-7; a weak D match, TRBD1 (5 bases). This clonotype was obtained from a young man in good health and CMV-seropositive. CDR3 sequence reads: CASSPQGSYEQYF. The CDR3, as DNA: TGTGCCAGCAGCCCGCAGGGCTCCTACGAGCAGTACTTC.